A selection of T cell receptor beta chains follows, all from one sample in a study of CD8 T cells in Susac syndrome. TCRdb redid the calling of the immunoSEQ multiplex PCR reads with MiXCR, one entry per CDR3 protein. The sample holds about 90,000 distinct CDR3 sequences, 85% to 95% seen once. What was sequenced was CD8+ T cells from PBMCs. The source is a human donor in good health. CDR3s include the opening cysteine and the closing phenylalanine or tryptophan.

TRBJ2-7 | TRBV7-9 | CASSLARDYEQYF
TRBJ2-7 | TRBV6-4 | CASSERRQGNEQYF
TRBJ2-5 | TRBV13 | CASNPRGGPYQETQYF
TRBJ1-2 | TRBV7-8 | CASSLGTDPDPTF
TRBJ2-1 | TRBV3-1 | CASSQDYRDSPYNEQFF
TRBJ2-5 | TRBV5-1 | CASSLLGGQETQYF
TRBJ2-3 | TRBV5-1 | CASSLGGVSTDTQYF
TRBJ2-5 | TRBV4-1 | CASSQEGGRGETQYF
TRBJ2-7 | TRBV27 | CASSFFGTGGWGLGEQYF
TRBJ2-1 | TRBV9 | CASSVDGGYNEQFF
TRBJ2-3 | TRBV6-4 | CASRETSGGSDTQYF
TRBJ1-1 | TRBV3-1 | CASSHGHPNEAFF
TRBJ2-7 | TRBV9 | CASSVEAGRPYEQYF
TRBJ2-7 | TRBV7-2 | CASTRLAGGSGSYEQYF
TRBJ1-6 | TRBV30 | CAWSVLTGYNSPLHF
TRBJ1-1 | TRBV6-6 | CASSPDTEAFF
TRBJ1-2 | TRBV27 | CASSPGGYLGGYTF
TRBJ2-1 | TRBV7-6 | CASSLLGAPNEQFF
TRBJ2-3 | TRBV7-9 | CASSYDRSDTQYF
TRBJ2-7 | TRBV9 | CASSRAQGNHEQYF
TRBJ2-4 | TRBV6-5 | CASSPGQYLDIQYF
TRBJ2-3 | TRBV4-1 | CASSQWLGVADTQYF
TRBJ1-2 | TRBV9 | CASSVAGTGKDGYTF
TRBJ1-2 | TRBV7-9 | CASSLVGPNYGYTF
TRBJ1-4 | TRBV11-2 | CASSVGTGAGEKLFF
TRBJ2-1 | TRBV7-9 | CASSPSVVAGIEQFF
TRBJ2-7 | TRBV5-4 | CASSWDRGLYEQYF
TRBJ2-5 | TRBV7-8 | CASSFTTGVETQYF
TRBJ2-3 | TRBV12-3/TRBV12-4 | CASSSPTKAVSDTQYF
TRBJ2-7 | TRBV20-1 | CSAGRGGTGGEQYF
TRBJ2-1 | TRBV11-2 | CASSLENLAATPLEQFF
TRBJ1-6 | TRBV9 | CASSVGSGGVGSPLHF
TRBJ2-5 | TRBV10-3 | CAISESSTETQYF
TRBJ2-5 | TRBV9 | CASSGETQYF
TRBJ2-5 | TRBV5-4 | CASSPLGAGAHQETQYF
TRBJ2-5 | TRBV9 | CASPTLTRGQCQETQYF
TRBJ2-3 | TRBV4-1 | CASSPPTSGGDTQYF
TRBJ1-1 | TRBV13 | CASSFGGRTTEAFF
TRBJ2-4 | TRBV6-2/TRBV6-3 | CASSPRQEGKNIQYF
TRBJ1-1 | TRBV6-1 | CASSEVPGLNTEAFF
TRBJ2-1 | TRBV12-3/TRBV12-4 | CASISGPPSYNEQFF
TRBJ1-2 | TRBV12-3/TRBV12-4 | CASSFGSYGYTF
TRBJ2-3 | TRBV7-3 | CASSSIWDTQYF
TRBJ2-1 | TRBV10-3 | CAINTGQGDNEQFF
TRBJ1-2 | TRBV29-1 | CSVRTGPYGYTF
TRBJ2-7 | TRBV9 | CASSPSGGADEQYF
TRBJ1-6 | TRBV4-2 | CASSQYGTSNSPLHF
TRBJ2-3 | TRBV24-1 | CATSDTGGRTDTQYF